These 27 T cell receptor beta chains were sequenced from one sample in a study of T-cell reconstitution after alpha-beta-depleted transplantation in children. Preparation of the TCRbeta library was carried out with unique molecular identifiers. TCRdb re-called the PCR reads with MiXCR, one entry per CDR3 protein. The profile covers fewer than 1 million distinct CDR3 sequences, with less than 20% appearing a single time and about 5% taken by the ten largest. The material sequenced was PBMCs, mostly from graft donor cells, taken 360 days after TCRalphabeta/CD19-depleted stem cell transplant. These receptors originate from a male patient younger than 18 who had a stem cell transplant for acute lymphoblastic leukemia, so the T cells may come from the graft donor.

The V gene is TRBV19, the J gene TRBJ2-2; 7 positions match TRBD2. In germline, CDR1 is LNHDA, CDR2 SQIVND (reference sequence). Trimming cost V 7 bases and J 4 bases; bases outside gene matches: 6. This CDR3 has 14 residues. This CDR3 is CASKKLATTGELFF. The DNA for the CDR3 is TGTGCCAGTAAAAAACTAGCGACCACCGGGGAGCTGTTTTTT.

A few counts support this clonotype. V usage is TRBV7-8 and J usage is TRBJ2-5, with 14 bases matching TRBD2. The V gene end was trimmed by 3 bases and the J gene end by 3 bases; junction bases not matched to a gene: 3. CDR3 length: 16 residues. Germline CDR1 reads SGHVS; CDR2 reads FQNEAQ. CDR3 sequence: CASSFLGLAGEETQYF. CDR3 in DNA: TGTGCCAGCAGCTTCTTGGGACTAGCGGGAGAAGAGACCCAGTACTTC. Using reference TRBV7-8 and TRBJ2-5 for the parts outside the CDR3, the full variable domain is GAGVSQSPRYKVAKRGQDVALRCDPISGHVSLFWYQQALGQGPEFLTYFQNEAQLDKSGLPSDRFFAERPEGSVSTLKIQRTQQEDSAVYLCASSFLGLAGEETQYFGPGTRLLVL.

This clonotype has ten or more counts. The CDR3 DNA reads TGTGCCAGCAGAGAACCCGGACGGGGGACCTACGAGCAGTACTTC. Translating gives CASREPGRGTYEQYF. The genes are TRBV6-2 or TRBV6-3 and TRBJ2-7; a weak D match, TRBD2 (6 bases). The CDR3 is 15 residues long. Trimming stripped 6 bases from V and 2 bases from J, with 17 bases between. Germline assignment: CDR1 MNHEY and CDR2 SVGEGT.

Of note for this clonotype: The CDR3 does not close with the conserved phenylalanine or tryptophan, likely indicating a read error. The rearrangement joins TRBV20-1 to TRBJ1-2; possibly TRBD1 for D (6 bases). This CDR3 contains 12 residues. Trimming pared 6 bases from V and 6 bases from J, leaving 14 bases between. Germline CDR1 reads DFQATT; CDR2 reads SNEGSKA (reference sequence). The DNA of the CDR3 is TGCAGTGCCGCAGGGGTCTGGCATGGCTACACCTAC. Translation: CSAAGVWHGYTY.

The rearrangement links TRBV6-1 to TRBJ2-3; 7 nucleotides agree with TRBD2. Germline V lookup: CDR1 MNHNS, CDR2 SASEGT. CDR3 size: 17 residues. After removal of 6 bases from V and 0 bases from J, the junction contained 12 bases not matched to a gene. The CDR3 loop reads CASSLLGSGSSTDTQYF. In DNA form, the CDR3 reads TGTGCCAGCAGCCTGCTGGGTAGCGGGTCTAGCACAGATACGCAGTATTTT.

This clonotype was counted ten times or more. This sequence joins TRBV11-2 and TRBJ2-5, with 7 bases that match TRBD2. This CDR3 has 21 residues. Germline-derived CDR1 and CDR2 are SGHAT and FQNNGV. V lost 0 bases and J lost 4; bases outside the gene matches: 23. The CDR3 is CASSLESIWLWASGVGETQYF. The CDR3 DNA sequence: TGTGCCAGCAGCTTAGAATCGATCTGGTTATGGGCCAGCGGGGTAGGAGAGACCCAGTACTTC.

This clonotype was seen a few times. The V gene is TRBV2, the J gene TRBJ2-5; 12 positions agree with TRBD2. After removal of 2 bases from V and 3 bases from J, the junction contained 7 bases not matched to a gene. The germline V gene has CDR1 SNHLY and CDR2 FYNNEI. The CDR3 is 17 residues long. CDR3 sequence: CASSETGTSGRKETQYF. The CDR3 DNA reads TGTGCCAGCAGTGAAACCGGGACTAGCGGGCGAAAAGAGACCCAGTACTTC.

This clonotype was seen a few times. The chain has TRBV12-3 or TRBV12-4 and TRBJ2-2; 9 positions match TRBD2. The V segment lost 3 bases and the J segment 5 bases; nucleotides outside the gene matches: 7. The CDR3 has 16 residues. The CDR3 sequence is CASSFPAGGGTGELFF. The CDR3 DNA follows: TGTGCCAGCAGTTTTCCAGCGGGAGGCGGAACCGGGGAGCTGTTTTTT.

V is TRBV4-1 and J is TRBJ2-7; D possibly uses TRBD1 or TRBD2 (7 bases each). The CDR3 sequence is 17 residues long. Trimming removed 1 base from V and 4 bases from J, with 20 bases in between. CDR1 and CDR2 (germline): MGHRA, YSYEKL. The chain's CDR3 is CASSQGQGGGLGYEQYF. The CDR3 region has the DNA TGCGCCAGCAGCCAAGGTCAGGGGGGGGGACTGGGGTACGAGCAGTACTTC.

In DNA form, the CDR3 reads TGTGCCAGCAGTCCGGGACAGGGTTTTTATGGCTACACCTTC. Protein product: CASSPGQGFYGYTF. The V and J genes are TRBV2 and TRBJ1-2, with TRBD1 matching 9 bases. The CDR3 runs to 14 residues. With V trimmed by 5 bases and J by 5 bases, 6 bases remained unmatched. The V gene's germline CDR1 is SNHLY and CDR2 FYNNEI.

CDR3 in DNA: TGTGCCAGCAGTACCTGGACAGGGGGGAATTCGAACACTGAAGCTTTCTTT. This codes for CASSTWTGGNSNTEAFF. V usage is TRBV12-3 or TRBV12-4 and J usage is TRBJ1-1; 10 bases match TRBD1. The trim removed 5 bases at V and 1 base at J, leaving 10 bases unmatched. The CDR3 contains 17 residues.

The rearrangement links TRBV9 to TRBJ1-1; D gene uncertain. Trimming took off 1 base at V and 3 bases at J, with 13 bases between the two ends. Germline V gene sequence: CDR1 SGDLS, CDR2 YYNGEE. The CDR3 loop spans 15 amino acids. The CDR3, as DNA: TGTGCCAGCAGCGTATCCCTACGTAGGGACACTGAAGCTTTCTTT. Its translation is CASSVSLRRDTEAFF.

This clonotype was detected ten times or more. The DNA of the CDR3 is TGCAGCGTTGTTTGGATCCAAGAGACCCAGTACTTC. Protein: CSVVWIQETQYF. V is TRBV29-1 and J is TRBJ2-5; D call uncertain. Germline CDR1 reads SQVTM; CDR2 reads ANQGSEA. The CDR3 consists of 12 residues. Trimming took off 4 bases at V and 1 base at J, with 7 bases between the two ends.

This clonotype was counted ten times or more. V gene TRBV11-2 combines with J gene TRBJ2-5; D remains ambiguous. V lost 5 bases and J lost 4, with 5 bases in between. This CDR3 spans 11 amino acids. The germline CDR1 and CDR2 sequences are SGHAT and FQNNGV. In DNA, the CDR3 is TGTGCCAGCAGCGTTATAGAGACCCAGTACTTC. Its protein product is CASSVIETQYF.

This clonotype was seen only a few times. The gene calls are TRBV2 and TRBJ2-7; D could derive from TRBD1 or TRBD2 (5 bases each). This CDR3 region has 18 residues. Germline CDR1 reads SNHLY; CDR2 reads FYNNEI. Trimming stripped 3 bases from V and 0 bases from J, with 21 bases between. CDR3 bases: TGTGCCAGCAGTGATGAGAGGGGCCGACGGGGCAGCTCCTACGAGCAGTACTTC. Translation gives CASSDERGRRGSSYEQYF. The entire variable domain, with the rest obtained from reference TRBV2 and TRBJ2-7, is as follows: EPEVTQTPSHQVTQMGQEVILRCVPISNHLYFYWYRQILGQKVEFLVSFYNNEISEKSEIFDDQFSVERPDGSNFTLKIRSTKLEDSAMYFCASSDERGRRGSSYEQYFGPGTRLTVT.

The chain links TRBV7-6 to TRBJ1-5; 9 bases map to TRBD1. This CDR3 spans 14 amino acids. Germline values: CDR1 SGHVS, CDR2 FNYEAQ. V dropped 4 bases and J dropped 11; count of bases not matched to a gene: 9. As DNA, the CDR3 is TGTGCCAGCAGCTCCCACAGGGGGCCGGGGGCCCAGCATTTT. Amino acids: CASSSHRGPGAQHF.

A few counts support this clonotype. The CDR3 DNA reads TGTGCCAGCAGCACCATCGGAGGTGAAAAACTGTTTTTT. This gives the protein CASSTIGGEKLFF. The rearrangement joins TRBV12-3 or TRBV12-4 to TRBJ1-4; D is unclear. V lost 6 bases, J lost 7 bases, and 12 bases lay in between. The CDR3 spans 13 residues.

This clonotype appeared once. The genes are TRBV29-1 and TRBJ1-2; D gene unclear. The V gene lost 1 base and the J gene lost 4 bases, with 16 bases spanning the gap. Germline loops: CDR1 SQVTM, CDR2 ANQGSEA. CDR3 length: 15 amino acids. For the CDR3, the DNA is TGCAGCGTTGAAGTCTCATTAGAAACTTTCTATGGCTACACCTTC. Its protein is CSVEVSLETFYGYTF.

CDR3 DNA sequence: TGTGCCAGCAGTTTAGGGTTACACCTGGAGTGGGCCTACGAGCAGTACTTC. Translated, it gives CASSLGLHLEWAYEQYF. This sequence joins TRBV12-3 or TRBV12-4 and TRBJ2-7; D uncertain. Trimming removed 1 base at V and 2 bases at J, with 18 bases between. The CDR3 extends over 17 amino acids.

DNA of the CDR3: TGCAGTGCTCCCCGAGACGGGAGGGCCCTGGATGAGCAGTTCTTC. Its protein is CSAPRDGRALDEQFF. The chain uses TRBV20-1 and TRBJ2-1; 8 bases fit TRBD2. CDR1 is DFQATT, CDR2 SNEGSKA, per germline (reference sequence). After removal of 5 bases from V and 8 bases from J, the junction contained 14 bases not matched to a gene. CDR3 size: 15 residues.

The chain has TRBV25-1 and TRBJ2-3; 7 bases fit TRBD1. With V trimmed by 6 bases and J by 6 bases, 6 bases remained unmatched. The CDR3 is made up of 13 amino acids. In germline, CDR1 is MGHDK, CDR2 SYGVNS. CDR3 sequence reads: CASRTGSSDTQYF. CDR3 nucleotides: TGTGCCAGCAGGACAGGGTCGAGCGATACGCAGTATTTT. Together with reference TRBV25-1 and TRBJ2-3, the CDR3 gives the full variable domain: EADIYQTPRYLVIGTGKKITLECSQTMGHDKMYWYQQDPGMELHLIHYSYGVNSTEKGDLSSESTVSRIRTEHFPLTLESARPSHTSQYLCASRTGSSDTQYFGPGTRLTVL.

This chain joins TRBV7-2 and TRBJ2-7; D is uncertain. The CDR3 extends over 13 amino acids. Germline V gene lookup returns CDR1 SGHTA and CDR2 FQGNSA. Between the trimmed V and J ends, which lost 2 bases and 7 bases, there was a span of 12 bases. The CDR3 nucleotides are TGTGCCAGCAGCTTAATTACCCAGGCTGAGCAGTACTTC. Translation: CASSLITQAEQYF.

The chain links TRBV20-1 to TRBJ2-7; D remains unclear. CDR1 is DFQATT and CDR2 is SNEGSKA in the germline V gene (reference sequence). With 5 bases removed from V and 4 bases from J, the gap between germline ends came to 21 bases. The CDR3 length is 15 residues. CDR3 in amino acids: CSAPIGPAGPYEQYF. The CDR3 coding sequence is TGCAGTGCTCCTATAGGCCCGGCTGGACCGTACGAGCAGTACTTC.

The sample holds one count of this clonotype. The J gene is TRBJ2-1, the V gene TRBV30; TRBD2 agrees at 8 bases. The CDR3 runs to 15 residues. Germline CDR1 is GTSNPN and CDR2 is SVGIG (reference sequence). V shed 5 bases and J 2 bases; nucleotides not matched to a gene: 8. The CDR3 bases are TGTGCCTGGGCGGGAACTAGCGGCACCTACAATGAGCAGTTCTTC. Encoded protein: CAWAGTSGTYNEQFF.

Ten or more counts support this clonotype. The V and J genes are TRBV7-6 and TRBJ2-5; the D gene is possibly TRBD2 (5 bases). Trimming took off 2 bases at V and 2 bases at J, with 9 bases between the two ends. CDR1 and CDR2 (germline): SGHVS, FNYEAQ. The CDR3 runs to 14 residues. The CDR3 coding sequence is TGTGCCAGCAGCTTAATAGCGACACAAGAGACCCAGTACTTC. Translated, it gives CASSLIATQETQYF.

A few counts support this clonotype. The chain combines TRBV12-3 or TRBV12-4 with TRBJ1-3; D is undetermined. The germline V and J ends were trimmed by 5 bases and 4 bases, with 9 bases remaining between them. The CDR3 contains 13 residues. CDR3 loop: CASSLRVGNTIYF. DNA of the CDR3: TGTGCCAGCAGTCTGAGGGTGGGAAACACCATATATTTT.

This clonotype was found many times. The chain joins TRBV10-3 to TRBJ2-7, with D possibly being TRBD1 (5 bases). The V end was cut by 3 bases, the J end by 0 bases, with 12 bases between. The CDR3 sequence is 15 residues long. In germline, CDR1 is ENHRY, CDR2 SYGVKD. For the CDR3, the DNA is TGTGCCATCAGTGATAGGGGTTCAAGCTCCTACGAGCAGTACTTC. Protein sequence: CAISDRGSSSYEQYF.